The 2 T cell receptor beta chains below all came from one sample that was sequenced in a study of early T cells in non-severe SARS-CoV-2 infection. TCRdb re-analysed the 5' RACE reads in MiXCR, keeping a single row per CDR3 protein. The sample consists of about 66,000 distinct CDR3 sequences, roughly 10% of them appearing once. The sample was whole blood. These receptors all stem from an adult who was a healthcare worker with PCR-confirmed SARS-CoV-2 infection or an uninfected control (not recorded which).

This chain joins TRBV19 and TRBJ2-1, with D possibly matching TRBD2 (6 bases). The germline CDR1 and CDR2 sequences are LNHDA and SQIVND (reference sequence). Trimming pared 3 bases from V and 4 bases from J, leaving 19 bases between. The CDR3 extends over 17 amino acids. DNA of the CDR3: TGTGCCAGTAGTATTTACCGCGGGGACTTACAATACAATGAGCAGTTCTTC. Translation gives CASSIYRGDLQYNEQFF. Together with reference TRBV19 and TRBJ2-1, the CDR3 gives the full variable domain: DGGITQSPKYLFRKEGQNVTLSCEQNLNHDAMYWYRQDPGQGLRLIYYSQIVNDFQKGDIAEGYSVSREKKESFPLTVTSAQKNPTAFYLCASSIYRGDLQYNEQFFGPGTRLTVL.

V is TRBV11-2 and J is TRBJ1-2; D remains unclear. V shed 2 bases and J shed 0 bases, with 7 bases lying between them. This CDR3 has 14 residues. CDR1 and CDR2 from the germline V gene are SGHAT and FQNNGV. The CDR3 sequence: CASSLSQTNYGYTF. In DNA, the CDR3 is TGTGCCAGCAGCTTAAGTCAGACTAACTATGGCTACACCTTC.